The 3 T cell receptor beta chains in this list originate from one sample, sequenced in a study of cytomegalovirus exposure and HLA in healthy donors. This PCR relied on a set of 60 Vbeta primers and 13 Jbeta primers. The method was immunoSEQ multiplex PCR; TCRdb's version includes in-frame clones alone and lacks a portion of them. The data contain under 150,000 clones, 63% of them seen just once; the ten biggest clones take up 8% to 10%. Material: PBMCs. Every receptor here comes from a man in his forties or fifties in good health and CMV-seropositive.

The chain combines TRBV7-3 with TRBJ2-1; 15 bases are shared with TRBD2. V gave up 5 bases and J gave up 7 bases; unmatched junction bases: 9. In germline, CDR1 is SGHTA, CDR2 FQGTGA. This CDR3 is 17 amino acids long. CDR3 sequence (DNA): TGTGCCAGCAGCCCGAGGAGGACTAGCGGGGGGGCGAATGAGCAGTTCTTC. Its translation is CASSPRRTSGGANEQFF.

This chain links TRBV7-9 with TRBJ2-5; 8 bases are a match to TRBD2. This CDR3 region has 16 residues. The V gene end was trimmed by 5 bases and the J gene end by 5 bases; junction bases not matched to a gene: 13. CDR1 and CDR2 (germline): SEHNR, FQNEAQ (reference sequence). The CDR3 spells CASSPGASGSRETQYF. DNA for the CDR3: TGTGCCAGCAGCCCGGGGGCTAGCGGGTCTCGGGAGACCCAGTACTTC. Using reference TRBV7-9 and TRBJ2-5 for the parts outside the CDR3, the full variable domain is DTGVSQNPRHKITKRGQNVTFRCDPISEHNRLYWYRQTLGQGPEFLTYFQNEAQLEKSRLLSDRFSAERPKGSFSTLEIQRTEQGDSAMYLCASSPGASGSRETQYFGPGTRLLVL.

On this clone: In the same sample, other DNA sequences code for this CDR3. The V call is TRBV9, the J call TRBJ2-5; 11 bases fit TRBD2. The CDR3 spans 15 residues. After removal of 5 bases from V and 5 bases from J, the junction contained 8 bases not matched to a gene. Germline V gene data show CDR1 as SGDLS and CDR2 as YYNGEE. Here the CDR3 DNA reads TGTGCCAGCAGTCTTAGCGGGGGGGCCCGCGAGACCCAGTACTTC. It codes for CASSLSGGARETQYF.